The T cell receptor beta chain under discussion was sequenced for a study of early T cells in non-severe SARS-CoV-2 infection. Study summary: It was bulk RNA from unsorted whole blood that was sequenced, and the chains were unpaired. Study-level findings and limits: The VDJdb matching leaned toward anti-spike CD8 responses and overlooked private and CD4 specificities.

Germline V gene data show CDR1 as LNHDA and CDR2 as SQIVND (reference sequence). V was clipped by 5 bases and J by 4 bases; unmatched bases: 5. The CDR3 has 13 amino acids. Unique molecular identifiers tagged individual cDNA molecules. In TCRdb, the 5' RACE reads were re-called with MiXCR into one record per CDR3 protein. The repertoire consists of tens of thousands of distinct CDR3 sequences, with roughly 9.7% occurring once and the leading ten covering approximately 12%. This clonotype was observed many times. Its antigen is as yet unknown. Sequencing was carried out using whole blood. The chain has TRBV19 and TRBJ2-7; TRBD1 matches at 7 bases. The sequence was obtained from an adult who was a healthcare worker with PCR-confirmed SARS-CoV-2 infection or an uninfected control (not recorded which). This CDR3 is CASSQTGSYEQYF. DNA for the CDR3: TGTGCCAGTAGTCAGACAGGGTCGTACGAGCAGTACTTC.